The clone carrying this T cell receptor beta chain was seen a handful of times. The source material, RNA transcripts, was used to amplify TCR beta CDR3 regions. TCR CDR3 underwent first-round RT-PCR with the HTBI primer set. TCRdb reprocessed the multiplex PCR reads with MiXCR, giving one entry per CDR3 protein. The table shows around 700,000 distinct CDR3 sequences, with roughly a third occurring only once. This sample was taken from a study of T cells in Graves' hyperthyroidism and ophthalmopathy. Germline V gene data show CDR1 as DFQATT and CDR2 as SNEGSKA (reference sequence). The CDR3 is made up of 13 amino acids. The trim removed 3 bases at V and 3 bases at J, leaving 5 bases unmatched.

This TCR was sampled from a woman aged 35 to 49 with Graves' hyperthyroidism. The J gene is TRBJ2-7, the V gene TRBV20-1, with 7 bases matching TRBD2. The sequenced sample was blood. CDR3 sequence (DNA): TGCAGTGCTAGTCTAGCGGAAAACTACGAGCAGTACTTC. Translation gives CSASLAENYEQYF.